One and the same sample provided the 32 T cell receptor beta chains below, sequenced in a study of identical twins. TCRdb independently ran MiXCR on the 5' RACE reads; one entry per CDR3 protein. This sample has 200,000 to 250,000 distinct CDR3 sequences, with around 6.6% found just once. This same sample was also taken into another study, of yellow fever vaccine responses in identical twins.

The sample comprised memory (CD45RO+) T cells sorted from blood. The receptors derive from a woman younger than 30 in good health.

In its sample, this clonotype was seen a few times. This rearrangement joins TRBV5-1 to TRBJ1-6, with a tentative D call TRBD1 (5 bases). V lost 9 bases, J lost 7 bases, and 17 bases lay in between. Germline V gives CDR1 SGHRS, CDR2 YFSETQ. The CDR3 sequence is 14 residues long. CDR3 DNA: TGCGCCACCGGTGCCGGACACGAGAATTCACCCCTCCACTTT. Its translation: CATGAGHENSPLHF. Using reference TRBV5-1 and TRBJ1-6 for the parts outside the CDR3, the full variable domain is KAGVTQTPRYLIKTRGQQVTLSCSPISGHRSVSWYQQTPGQGLQFLFEYFSETQRNKGNFPGRFSGRQFSNSRSEMNVSTLELGDSALYLCATGAGHENSPLHFGNGTRLTVT.

DNA for the CDR3: TGTGCCAGCATACGATCAGAAGGCTCCTACAATGAGCAGTTCTTC. This translates into CASIRSEGSYNEQFF. The chain recombines TRBV6-1 with TRBJ2-1; D is undetermined. V dropped 7 bases and J dropped 0 bases, with 13 bases sitting between them. Germline V gives CDR1 MNHNS, CDR2 SASEGT. The CDR3 extends over 15 amino acids.

The rearrangement links TRBV11-1 to TRBJ2-5; D gene uncertain. The CDR3 sequence is 13 residues long. V shed 3 bases and J shed 4 bases, with 9 bases lying between them. Germline lookup yields CDR1 SGHAT and CDR2 FQDESV (reference sequence). The DNA for the CDR3 is TGTGCCAGCAGCTTCACGGGCGGAGAGACCCAGTACTTC. Protein product: CASSFTGGETQYF.

On this clonotype itself: A much more abundant neighbour one base away suggests this may be a read error. The rearrangement uses TRBV7-8 and TRBJ2-7; 12 bases are shared with TRBD1. This CDR3 spans 15 amino acids. CDR1 and CDR2 from the germline V gene are SGHVS and FQNEAQ. After removal of 5 bases from V and 12 bases from J, the junction contained 14 bases not matched to a gene. The CDR3, as DNA: TGTGCCAGCAGCCATAAGGGGACAGGGGGCGCTTTTTTGTACTTC. Its translation is CASSHKGTGGAFLYF.

This clonotype came up a few times. This sequence joins TRBV10-1 and TRBJ1-1, with a possible D match to TRBD1 (5 bases). Trimming left V 2 bases short and J 0 bases short, with 13 bases between. Germline CDR1 is WNHNN and CDR2 is SYGVQD (reference sequence). This CDR3 is 16 amino acids long. The CDR3 nucleotides read TGCGCCAGCAGTGAGAGGCGGGGACCTATGAACACTGAAGCTTTCTTT. It encodes CASSERRGPMNTEAFF.

In its sample, this clonotype was seen a few times. This chain links TRBV15 with TRBJ2-1; 8 nucleotides line up with TRBD1. Germline CDR1 reads LNHNV; CDR2 reads YYDKDF (reference sequence). The CDR3 runs to 15 residues. J gave up 8 bases and V 0 bases, and 6 bases lay outside the gene matches. In DNA, the CDR3 is TGTGCCACCAGCAGAGATCGACAGGGGCCAGATGAGCAGTTCTTC. Protein sequence: CATSRDRQGPDEQFF.

This clonotype was recorded many times. J is TRBJ1-1 and V is TRBV20-1, with D unclear. The CDR3 is made up of 12 amino acids. From germline, CDR1 is DFQATT and CDR2 SNEGSKA (reference sequence). V was shortened by 6 bases and J by 1 base, with 9 bases between the two germline ends. This CDR3 reads CSAPRQNTEAFF. The CDR3 nucleotides are TGCAGTGCCCCACGACAGAACACTGAAGCTTTCTTT.

This clonotype is labeled as medium-sized. The CDR3 bases are TGTGCCACTGGGACTAGCGGGAGCTGGAATGAGCAGTTCTTC. It yields the protein CATGTSGSWNEQFF. The V and J genes are TRBV7-9 and TRBJ2-1, with 14 positions matching TRBD2. Germline V CDR1 and CDR2: SEHNR, FQNEAQ (reference sequence). This CDR3 has 14 amino acids. V lost 10 bases and J lost 7; bases outside the gene matches: 6.

The genes are TRBV7-2 and TRBJ1-1, with D unresolved. The V end lost 1 base, the J end lost 3 bases, and 9 bases lay between the germline ends. Germline V gene lookup returns CDR1 SGHTA and CDR2 FQGNSA. CDR3 length: 14 amino acids. The DNA of the CDR3 is TGTGCCAGCAGCTTAGGTTTGGGTCACACTGAAGCTTTCTTT. It encodes CASSLGLGHTEAFF.

In its sample, this clonotype was seen a few times. The V gene is TRBV6-1, the J gene TRBJ1-6, with 8 bases identical to TRBD1. Unmatched junction bases numbered 6, after V lost 6 bases and J lost 8 bases. The CDR3 is made up of 14 amino acids. Per the germline V gene, CDR1 is MNHNS and CDR2 is SASEGT. The CDR3 DNA follows: TGTGCCAGCAGGATCCTGACAGGGGATTCACCCCTCCACTTT. Amino acid sequence: CASRILTGDSPLHF.

This clonotype was picked up many times. V and J are TRBV7-9 and TRBJ2-7; 13 bases line up with TRBD2. Trimming removed 1 base from V and 2 bases from J; junction bases left unmatched: 14. Looked up from germline, CDR1 is SEHNR and CDR2 is FQNEAQ (reference sequence). This CDR3 is 20 amino acids long. The CDR3 loop is CASSLGTPGGTSGTTYEQYF. CDR3 in DNA: TGTGCCAGCAGCTTAGGCACCCCCGGAGGGACTAGCGGGACTACCTACGAGCAGTACTTC.

This clonotype was counted at least ten times. The chain couples TRBV9 to TRBJ2-3; TRBD2 might be the D (7 bases). The V end lost 4 bases, the J end lost 2 bases, and 17 bases lay between the germline ends. This CDR3 is built from 16 residues. Germline assignment: CDR1 SGDLS and CDR2 YYNGEE. This CDR3 reads CASSPFGGGLTDTQYF. The CDR3 nucleotides are TGTGCCAGCAGCCCATTTGGGGGGGGGCTCACAGATACGCAGTATTTT.

This clonotype has a count of ten or more. The chain couples TRBV6-1 to TRBJ2-3; D unclear. V shed 4 bases and J shed 4 bases, with 15 bases lying between them. The germline V gene encodes CDR1 MNHNS and CDR2 SASEGT. The CDR3 has 15 residues. This chain's CDR3 is CASSVKAGEADTQYF. The CDR3 DNA is TGTGCCAGCAGTGTAAAGGCAGGCGAGGCAGATACGCAGTATTTT.

This clonotype was seen ten or more times. V usage is TRBV7-9 and J usage is TRBJ2-2; D unresolved. This CDR3 has 17 amino acids. Trimming pared 4 bases from V and 3 bases from J, leaving 18 bases between. Germline CDR1 and CDR2: SEHNR and FQNEAQ (reference sequence). For the CDR3, the DNA is TGTGCCAGCAGCTCCCGTCGCACGTCCTTGGACACCGGGGAGCTGTTTTTT. The encoded protein is CASSSRRTSLDTGELFF.

V usage is TRBV15 and J usage is TRBJ1-2, with a tentative D call TRBD1 (5 bases). Trimming left V 1 base short and J 7 bases short, with 22 bases between. The CDR3 covers 17 residues. Looked up from germline, CDR1 is LNHNV and CDR2 is YYDKDF (reference sequence). Here the CDR3 reads CATSRGFAGVNKPGYTF. The CDR3, as DNA: TGTGCCACCAGCAGAGGATTTGCGGGGGTTAACAAACCTGGCTACACCTTC. The full variable domain, completed using reference TRBV15 and TRBJ1-2, is DAMVIQNPRYQVTQFGKPVTLSCSQTLNHNVMYWYQQKSSQAPKLLFHYYDKDFNNEADTPDNFQSRRPNTSFCFLDIRSPGLGDTAMYLCATSRGFAGVNKPGYTFGSGTRLTVV.

This clonotype has only a few counts. Here the CDR3 DNA reads TGTGCCAGCAGTCACATCTCAGGGGGCTCCTACAATGAGCAGTTCTTC. Translation: CASSHISGGSYNEQFF. This chain links TRBV11-2 with TRBJ2-1, with 7 bases identical to TRBD1. The germline V gene encodes CDR1 SGHAT and CDR2 FQNNGV. The V gene end was trimmed by 6 bases and the J gene end by 0 bases; junction bases not matched to a gene: 8. The CDR3 length is 16 residues.

At least ten counts were recorded for this clonotype. The rearrangement uses TRBV4-2 and TRBJ2-7; TRBD1 might be the D (5 bases). This CDR3 contains 12 residues. Germline V gene sequence: CDR1 LGHNA, CDR2 YNFKEQ. Trimming shortened V by 3 bases and J by 5 bases, and 8 bases separated the two germline ends. Here the CDR3 reads CASSQQGDEQYF. The DNA for the CDR3 is TGTGCCAGCAGCCAGCAGGGTGACGAGCAGTACTTC.

At least ten counts were recorded for this clonotype. The rearrangement links TRBV28 to TRBJ2-2; D uncertain. CDR3 length equals 14 residues. Trimming stripped 11 bases from V and 0 bases from J, with 13 bases between. The V gene's germline CDR1 is MDHEN and CDR2 SYDVKM. The CDR3: CASNFRTNTGELFF. The CDR3 nucleotides are TGTGCCTCGAATTTTCGTACGAACACCGGGGAGCTGTTTTTT.

CDR3 protein: CSARVGTSGPYTDTQYF. The DNA of the CDR3 is TGCAGTGCTAGAGTCGGGACTAGCGGCCCATACACAGATACGCAGTATTTT. This chain links TRBV20-1 with TRBJ2-3; 11 nucleotides match TRBD2. The germline V gene has CDR1 DFQATT and CDR2 SNEGSKA (reference sequence). This CDR3 spans 17 amino acids. V lost 1 base to trimming and J lost 2 bases; unmatched junction nucleotides: 8.

The V gene is TRBV7-9, the J gene TRBJ1-1; possible D gene TRBD1, 6 bases. Trimming took 5 bases from V and 3 from J, leaving 13 bases between them. This CDR3 has 14 amino acids. Germline-derived CDR1 and CDR2 are SEHNR and FQNEAQ (reference sequence). Here the CDR3 reads CASSLGGLDTEAFF. The CDR3 DNA is TGTGCCAGCAGCCTTGGGGGCTTAGACACTGAAGCTTTCTTT. Looking up the rest from reference TRBV7-9 and TRBJ1-1 gives the full variable domain: DTGVSQNPRHKITKRGQNVTFRCDPISEHNRLYWYRQTLGQGPEFLTYFQNEAQLEKSRLLSDRFSAERPKGSFSTLEIQRTEQGDSAMYLCASSLGGLDTEAFFGQGTRLTVV.

This chain joins TRBV6-1 and TRBJ2-1; 16 positions agree with TRBD2. The CDR3 has 15 residues. V shed 8 bases and J 6 bases; nucleotides not matched to a gene: 4. The germline gives CDR1 MNHNS, CDR2 SASEGT. The CDR3 spells CASGTSGGAFNEQFF. The CDR3 coding sequence is TGTGCCAGCGGGACTAGCGGGGGGGCGTTCAATGAGCAGTTCTTC.

This chain joins TRBV5-1 and TRBJ2-3, with 7 positions matching TRBD2. The CDR3 consists of 17 residues. CDR1 and CDR2 (germline): SGHRS, YFSETQ. The trim removed 0 bases at V and 1 base at J, leaving 8 bases unmatched. CDR3 protein: CASSLEGRGSGTDTQYF. DNA for the CDR3: TGCGCCAGCAGCTTGGAGGGGCGGGGGTCTGGCACAGATACGCAGTATTTT.

This clonotype appeared a few times. The chain recombines TRBV13 with TRBJ1-6; D remains ambiguous. The CDR3 covers 15 residues. CDR1 and CDR2 from the germline V gene are PRHDT and FYEKMQ (reference sequence). V was clipped by 0 bases and J by 13 bases, with 16 bases between them. This chain's CDR3 is CASSLGAEPAGPLHF. As DNA, the CDR3 is TGTGCCAGCAGCTTAGGCGCGGAGCCGGCGGGGCCCCTCCACTTT.

At least ten counts were recorded for this clonotype. The rearrangement links TRBV12-3 or TRBV12-4 to TRBJ1-5; D gene ambiguous. This CDR3 region has 13 residues. Trimming stripped 6 bases from V and 5 bases from J, with 11 bases between. CDR3 loop: CASSRWEDQPQHF. The CDR3, as DNA: TGTGCCAGCAGCAGATGGGAAGATCAGCCCCAGCATTTT.

V usage is TRBV7-9 and J usage is TRBJ1-1, with D hard to call. Germline V lookup: CDR1 SEHNR, CDR2 FQNEAQ (reference sequence). Trimming removed 6 bases at V and 4 bases at J, with 9 bases between. This CDR3 has 12 residues. The CDR3 loop is CASRHSSTEAFF. The CDR3 DNA follows: TGTGCCAGCAGGCACAGCAGCACTGAAGCTTTCTTT.

This clonotype was seen a handful of times. This chain connects TRBV6-1 to TRBJ2-7; tentatively, D is TRBD1 (6 bases). CDR1 is MNHNS and CDR2 is SASEGT in the germline V gene. The CDR3 is made up of 14 amino acids. With 2 bases removed from V and 3 bases from J, the gap between germline ends came to 11 bases. The CDR3 protein is CASSEQGTLYEQYF. In DNA, the CDR3 is TGTGCCAGCAGTGAACAAGGGACACTCTACGAGCAGTACTTC.

This clonotype was detected many times. The gene calls are TRBV5-1 and TRBJ1-1; a possible D gene is TRBD1 (5 bases). V was cut by 3 bases and J by 1 base, with 10 bases left in between. The CDR3 covers 14 residues. Germline CDR1 reads SGHRS; CDR2 reads YFSETQ. CDR3 bases: TGCGCCAGCAGCTCCGGACAACCGAACACTGAAGCTTTCTTT. This codes for CASSSGQPNTEAFF.

The J gene is TRBJ2-3, the V gene TRBV20-1; 11 nucleotides agree with TRBD2. Germline CDR1 and CDR2: DFQATT and SNEGSKA (reference sequence). The length of the CDR3 is 16 residues. This chain's CDR3 is CCVGDSGRGSTDTQYF. CDR3 nucleotides: TGCTGTGTCGGGGATAGCGGGAGGGGGAGCACAGATACGCAGTATTTT.

This clonotype came up a few times. V gene TRBV7-2 combines with J gene TRBJ1-2; TRBD1 might be the D (6 bases). The ends were cut back, 4 bases at V and 4 bases at J, with 16 bases in the middle. The germline V gene encodes CDR1 SGHTA and CDR2 FQGNSA. The CDR3 loop spans 15 amino acids. CDR3 amino acids: CASSSTGKALYGYTF. The CDR3 DNA sequence: TGTGCCAGCAGCTCCACAGGGAAAGCGCTCTATGGCTACACCTTC. The full variable domain, its missing parts supplied by reference TRBV7-2 and TRBJ1-2, is GAGVSQSPSNKVTEKGKDVELRCDPISGHTALYWYRQSLGQGLEFLIYFQGNSAPDKSGLPSDRFSAERTGGSVSTLTIQRTQQEDSAVYLCASSSTGKALYGYTFGSGTRLTVV.

The table lists this clonotype with many counts. This chain connects TRBV27 to TRBJ2-1; TRBD1 matches 10 bases. CDR3 length: 17 amino acids. Per the germline V gene, CDR1 is MNHEY and CDR2 is SMNVEV (reference sequence). J was trimmed by 4 bases and V by 5 bases; bases with no gene match: 11. CDR3 DNA sequence: TGTGCCAGCAGTCCCCAGCGGGGACAGGGGATTTACAATGAGCAGTTCTTC. It translates to CASSPQRGQGIYNEQFF.

This clonotype was seen repeatedly, ten times or more. This sequence joins TRBV12-3 or TRBV12-4 and TRBJ2-2; 8 nucleotides match TRBD2. The V and J ends lost 3 bases and 9 bases, in that order; junction bases with no gene match: 9. The CDR3 has 15 residues. In DNA, the CDR3 is TGTGCCAGCAGTTTGACGGGACTAGGGGCGAGGGAGCTGTTTTTT. This gives the protein CASSLTGLGARELFF.

The chain has TRBV4-1 and TRBJ2-1; 7 positions match TRBD2. V was pared by 1 base and J by 0 bases, with 3 bases of the junction left unmatched. Germline CDR1 MGHRA, CDR2 YSYEKL. The CDR3 has 16 residues. The CDR3 coding sequence is TGCGCCAGCAGCCAAGCGACTAGCAGCTCCTACAATGAGCAGTTCTTC. It codes for CASSQATSSSYNEQFF.